Listed below are T cell receptor beta chains from one sample, sequenced in a study of early T cells in non-severe SARS-CoV-2 infection. TCRdb fed the 5' RACE reads into MiXCR, producing one record per CDR3 protein. The table records roughly 54,000 distinct CDR3 sequences, about 7.7% of them present only once. Sequencing used whole blood, obtained at baseline. The source of these receptors is an adult who was a healthcare worker with PCR-confirmed SARS-CoV-2 infection or an uninfected control (not recorded which). Both conserved end residues are part of each CDR3. A D gene is named only where the DNA matches it firmly. Not every row has a clone size; where given, it reads once, few, many or a size class.

clone_size cdr3_length j_call v_call d_call cdr3_nt cdr3_aa
. 15 TRBJ2-7 TRBV7-2 TRBD2 TGTGCCAGCAGCTCAGGACTAGCGGGCGTCTACGAGCAGTACTTC CASSSGLAGVYEQYF
many 15 TRBJ2-1 TRBV4-1 . TGCGCCAGCAGCCAAGTTCTAGGCCTAGGGGATGAGCAGTTCTTC CASSQVLGLGDEQFF
many 15 TRBJ1-2 TRBV3-1 . TGTGCCAGCAGCCAAGATTATGAGAGGGATGCGGGGTACACCTTC CASSQDYERDAGYTF
few 14 TRBJ1-2 TRBV7-9 . TGTGCCAGCAGCCTAGACAGCATATCAAGTGGCTACACCTTC CASSLDSISSGYTF
. 18 TRBJ2-7 TRBV6-2/TRBV6-3 TRBD2 TGTGCCAGCAGTTCCCAGCCCGGGACTAGCGGGCCAGGTTACGAGCAGTACTTC CASSSQPGTSGPGYEQYF
few 11 TRBJ1-1 TRBV5-5 . TGTGCCAGCAGCTGGCCTAGGGGAGCTTTCTTT CASSWPRGAFF
many 15 TRBJ2-1 TRBV18 . TGTGCCAGCTCAGTGGAAGGCGGGGCCTACAATGAGCAGTTCTTC CASSVEGGAYNEQFF
few 12 TRBJ2-1 TRBV4-3 . TGCGCCAGCAGCCAAGATCGGAATGAGCAGTTCTTC CASSQDRNEQFF
many 15 TRBJ1-2 TRBV7-9 TRBD1 TGTGCCAGCAGCCACAACCGGGACAGGGGGCTTGGCTACACCTTC CASSHNRDRGLGYTF
. 18 TRBJ2-1 TRBV4-2 TRBD2 TGTGCCAGCAGCCCAAGGAGTCCGGGAGGAGTAGCCTACAATGAGCAGTTCTTC CASSPRSPGGVAYNEQFF
. 14 TRBJ2-3 TRBV7-9 . TGTGCCAGCAGCTTATCAACCGGGACAGATACGCAGTATTTT CASSLSTGTDTQYF
. 12 TRBJ2-2 TRBV12-3/TRBV12-4 . TGTGCCAGCAGTTGGCGAACCGGGGAGCTGTTTTTT CASSWRTGELFF
. 11 TRBJ2-5 TRBV29-1 . TGCAGCGTTGAATTGATGGAGACCCAGTACTTC CSVELMETQYF
many 12 TRBJ1-5 TRBV20-1 . TGCAGTGCCCACGCCGGGCAGCCTTTCCAGCATTTT CSAHAGQPFQHF
. 14 TRBJ2-2 TRBV19 TRBD1 TGTGCCAGTAGGGACAGGGCGGGCACCGGGGAGCTGTTTTTT CASRDRAGTGELFF
. 14 TRBJ2-1 TRBV6-1 TRBD1 TGTGCCAGCCAAGGACAGGATTACGCGTATGAGCAGTTCTTC CASQGQDYAYEQFF
many 12 TRBJ2-7 TRBV20-1 TRBD2 TGCAGTGGCGGGACTACCTCCTACGAGCAGTACTTC CSGGTTSYEQYF
few 15 TRBJ2-3 TRBV7-6 . TGTGCCAGCAGCTTAGTAGCTAGCTTCTCAGATACGCAGTATTTT CASSLVASFSDTQYF
many 15 TRBJ2-3 TRBV7-9 . TGTGCCAGCAGCCCCTCCGGGACTAGCACAGATACGCAGTATTTT CASSPSGTSTDTQYF
. 14 TRBJ2-5 TRBV29-1 TRBD2 TGCAGCGGCGCTGCGGGAGAGATGGGCGGGACCCAGTACTTC CSGAAGEMGGTQYF
. 15 TRBJ2-1 TRBV11-3 TRBD2 TGTGCCAGCAGCTTAGGGACTAGCCGCTACAATGAGCAGTTCTTC CASSLGTSRYNEQFF
many 19 TRBJ2-3 TRBV4-1 TRBD2 TGCGCCAGCAGCCAACCCCCCCTCCGGAAGCGGGAGGACACAGATACGCAGTATTTT CASSQPPLRKREDTDTQYF
many 14 TRBJ1-5 TRBV10-3 TRBD1 TGTGCCGCCGGGACAGGGGACAACAATCAGCCCCAGCATTTT CAAGTGDNNQPQHF